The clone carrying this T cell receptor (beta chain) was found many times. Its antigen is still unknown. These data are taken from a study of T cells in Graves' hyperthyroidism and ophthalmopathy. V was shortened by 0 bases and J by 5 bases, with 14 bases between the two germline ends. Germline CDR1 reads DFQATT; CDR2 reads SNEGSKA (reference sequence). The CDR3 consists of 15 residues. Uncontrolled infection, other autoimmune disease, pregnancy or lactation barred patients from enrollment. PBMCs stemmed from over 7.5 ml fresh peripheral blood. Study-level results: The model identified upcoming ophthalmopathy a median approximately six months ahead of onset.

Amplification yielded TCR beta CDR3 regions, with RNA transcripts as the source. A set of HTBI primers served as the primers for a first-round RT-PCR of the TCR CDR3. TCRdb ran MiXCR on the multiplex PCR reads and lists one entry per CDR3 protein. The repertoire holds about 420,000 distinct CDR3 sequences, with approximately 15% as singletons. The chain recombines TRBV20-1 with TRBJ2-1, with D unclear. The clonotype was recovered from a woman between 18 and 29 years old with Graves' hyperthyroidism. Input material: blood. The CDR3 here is CSARDWLVGNNEQFF. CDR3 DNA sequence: TGCAGTGCTAGAGATTGGCTTGTGGGGAACAATGAGCAGTTCTTC.